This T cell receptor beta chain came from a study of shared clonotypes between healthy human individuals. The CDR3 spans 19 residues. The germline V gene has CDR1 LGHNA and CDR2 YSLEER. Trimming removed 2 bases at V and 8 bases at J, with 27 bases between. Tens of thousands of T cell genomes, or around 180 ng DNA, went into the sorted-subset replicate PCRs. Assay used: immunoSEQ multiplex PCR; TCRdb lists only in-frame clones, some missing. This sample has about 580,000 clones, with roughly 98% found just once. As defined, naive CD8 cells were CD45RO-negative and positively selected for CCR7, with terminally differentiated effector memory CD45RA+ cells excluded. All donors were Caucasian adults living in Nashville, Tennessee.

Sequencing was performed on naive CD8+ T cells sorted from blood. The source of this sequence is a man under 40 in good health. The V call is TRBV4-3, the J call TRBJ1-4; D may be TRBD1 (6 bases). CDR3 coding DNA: TGCGCCAGCAGCCAAATCGCCGCCCTGCAAGGGGGTGAGGGGGAAAAACTGTTTTTT. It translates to CASSQIAALQGGEGEKLFF.